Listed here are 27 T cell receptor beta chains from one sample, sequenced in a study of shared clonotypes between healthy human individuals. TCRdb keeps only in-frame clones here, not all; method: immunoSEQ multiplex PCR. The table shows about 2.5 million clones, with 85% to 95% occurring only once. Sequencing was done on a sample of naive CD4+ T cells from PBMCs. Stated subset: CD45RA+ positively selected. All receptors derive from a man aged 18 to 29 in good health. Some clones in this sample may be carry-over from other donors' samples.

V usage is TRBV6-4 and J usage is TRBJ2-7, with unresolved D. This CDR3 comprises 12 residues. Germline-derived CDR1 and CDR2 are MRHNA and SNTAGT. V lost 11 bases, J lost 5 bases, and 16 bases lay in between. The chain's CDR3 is CAARQFIHEQYF. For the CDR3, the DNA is TGTGCCGCACGACAATTCATCCACGAGCAGTACTTC.

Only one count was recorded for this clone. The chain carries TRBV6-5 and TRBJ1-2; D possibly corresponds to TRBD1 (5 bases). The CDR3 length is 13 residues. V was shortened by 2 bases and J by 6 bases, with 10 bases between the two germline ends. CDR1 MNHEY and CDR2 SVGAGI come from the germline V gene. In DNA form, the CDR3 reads TGTGCCAGCAGTTACAGGGGAGCCCATGGCTACACCTTC. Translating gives CASSYRGAHGYTF.

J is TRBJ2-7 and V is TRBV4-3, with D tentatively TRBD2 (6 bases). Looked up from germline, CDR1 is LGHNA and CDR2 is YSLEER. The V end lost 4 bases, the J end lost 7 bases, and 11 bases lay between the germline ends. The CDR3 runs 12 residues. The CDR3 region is CASSPRAGEQYF. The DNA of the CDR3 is TGCGCCAGCAGCCCCCGGGCGGGGGAGCAGTACTTC.

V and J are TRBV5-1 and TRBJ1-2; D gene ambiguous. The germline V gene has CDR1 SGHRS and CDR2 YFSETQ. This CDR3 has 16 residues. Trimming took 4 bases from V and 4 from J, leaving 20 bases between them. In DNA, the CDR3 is TGCGCCAGCAGCCGAGACCCTAAGTGGGAGGGCTATGGCTACACCTTC. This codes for CASSRDPKWEGYGYTF.

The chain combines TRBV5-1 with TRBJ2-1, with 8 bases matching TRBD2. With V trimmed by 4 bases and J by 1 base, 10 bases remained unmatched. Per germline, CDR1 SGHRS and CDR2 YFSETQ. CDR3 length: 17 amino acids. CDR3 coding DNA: TGCGCCAGCAGCCCGGAAGGCAAGCGGGAGTCCTACAATGAGCAGTTCTTC. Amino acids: CASSPEGKRESYNEQFF.

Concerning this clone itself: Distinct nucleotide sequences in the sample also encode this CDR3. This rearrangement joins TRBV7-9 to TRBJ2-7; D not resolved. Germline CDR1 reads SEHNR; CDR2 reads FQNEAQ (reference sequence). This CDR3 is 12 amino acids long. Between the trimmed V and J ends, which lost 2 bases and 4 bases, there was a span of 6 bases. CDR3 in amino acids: CASSLSGYEQYF. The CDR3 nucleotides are TGTGCCAGCAGCTTATCCGGTTACGAGCAGTACTTC.

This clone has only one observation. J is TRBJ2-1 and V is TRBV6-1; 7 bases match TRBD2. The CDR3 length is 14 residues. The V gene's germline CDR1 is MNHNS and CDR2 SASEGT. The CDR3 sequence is CASRVGGPLYEQFF. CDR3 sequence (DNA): TGTGCTTCCCGAGTGGGAGGGCCTCTATATGAGCAGTTCTTC.

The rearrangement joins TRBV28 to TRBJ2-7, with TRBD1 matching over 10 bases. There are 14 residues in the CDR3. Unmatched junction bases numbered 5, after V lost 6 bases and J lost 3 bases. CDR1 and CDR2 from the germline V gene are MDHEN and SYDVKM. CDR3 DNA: TGTGCCAGCAGGGGGCGGGACAGGGGCTACGAGCAGTACTTC. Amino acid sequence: CASRGRDRGYEQYF.

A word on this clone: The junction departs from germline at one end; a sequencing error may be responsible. The DNA for the CDR3 is TGCGCCAGCAGCCCACCGGCCGTTGAGGAGTTCTTC. Protein: CASSPPAVEEFF. The J gene is TRBJ2-1, the V gene TRBV5-1; D is unclear. The CDR3 loop spans 12 amino acids. The V gene's germline CDR1 is SGHRS and CDR2 YFSETQ. The whole variable domain, remainder taken from reference TRBV5-1 and TRBJ2-1, is KAGVTQTPRYLIKTRGQQVTLSCSPISGHRSVSWYQQTPGQGLQFLFEYFSETQRNKGNFPGRFSGRQFSNSRSEMNVSTLELGDSALYLCASSPPAVEEFFGPGTRLTVL.

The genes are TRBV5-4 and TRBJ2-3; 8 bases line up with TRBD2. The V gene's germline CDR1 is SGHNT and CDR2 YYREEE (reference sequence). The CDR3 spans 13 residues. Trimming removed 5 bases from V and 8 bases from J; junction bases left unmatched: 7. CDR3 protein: CASRSTSDATQYF. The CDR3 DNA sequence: TGTGCCAGCAGATCGACTAGCGACGCTACGCAGTATTTT.

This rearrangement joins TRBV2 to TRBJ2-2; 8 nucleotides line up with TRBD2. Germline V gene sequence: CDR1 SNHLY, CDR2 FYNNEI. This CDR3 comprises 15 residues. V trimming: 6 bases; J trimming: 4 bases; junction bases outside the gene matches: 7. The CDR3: CASRGGLGGTGELFF. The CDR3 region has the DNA TGTGCCAGCAGGGGGGGACTAGGAGGCACCGGGGAGCTGTTTTTT.

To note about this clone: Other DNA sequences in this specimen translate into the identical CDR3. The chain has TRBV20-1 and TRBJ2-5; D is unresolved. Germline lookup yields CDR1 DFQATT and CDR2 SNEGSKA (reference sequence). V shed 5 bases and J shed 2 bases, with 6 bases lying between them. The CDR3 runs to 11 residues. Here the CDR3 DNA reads TGCAGTGCTCCGCCACAAGAGACCCAGTACTTC. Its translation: CSAPPQETQYF.

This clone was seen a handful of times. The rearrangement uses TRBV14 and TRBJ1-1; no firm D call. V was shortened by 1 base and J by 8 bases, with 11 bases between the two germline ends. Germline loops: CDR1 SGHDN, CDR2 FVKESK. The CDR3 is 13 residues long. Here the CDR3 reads CASSQVHRAEAFF. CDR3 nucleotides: TGTGCCAGCAGCCAAGTGCATCGAGCCGAAGCTTTCTTT.

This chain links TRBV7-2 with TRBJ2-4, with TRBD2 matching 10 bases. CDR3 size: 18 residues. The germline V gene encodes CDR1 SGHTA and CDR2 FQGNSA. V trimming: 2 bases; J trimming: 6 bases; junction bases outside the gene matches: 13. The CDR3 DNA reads TGTGCCAGCAGCTTAACGCGAGCGGGAGGGGATTTAGTAAACATTCAGTACTTC. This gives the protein CASSLTRAGGDLVNIQYF.

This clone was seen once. The CDR3 DNA sequence: TGTGCCAGCAGTCCCTTGGGGCAGGGAATCATGAACACTGAAGCTTTCTTT. It translates to CASSPLGQGIMNTEAFF. V is TRBV27 and J is TRBJ1-1; the D gene is possibly TRBD1 (5 bases). The CDR3 runs to 17 residues. V was trimmed by 5 bases and J by 0 bases, leaving 19 bases between them. Germline loops: CDR1 MNHEY, CDR2 SMNVEV (reference sequence).

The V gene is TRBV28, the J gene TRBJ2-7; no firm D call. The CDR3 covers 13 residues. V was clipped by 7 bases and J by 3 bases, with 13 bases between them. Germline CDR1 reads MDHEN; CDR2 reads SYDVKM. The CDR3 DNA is TGTGCCAGCACCGAGGCACGGATCTACGAGCAGTACTTC. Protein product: CASTEARIYEQYF.

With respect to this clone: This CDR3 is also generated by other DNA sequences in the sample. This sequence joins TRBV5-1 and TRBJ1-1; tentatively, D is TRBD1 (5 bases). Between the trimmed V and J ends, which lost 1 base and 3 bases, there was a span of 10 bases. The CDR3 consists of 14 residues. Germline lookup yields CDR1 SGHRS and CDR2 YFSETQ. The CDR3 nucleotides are TGCGCCAGCAGCTTGATGGGAGGGGACACTGAAGCTTTCTTT. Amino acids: CASSLMGGDTEAFF.

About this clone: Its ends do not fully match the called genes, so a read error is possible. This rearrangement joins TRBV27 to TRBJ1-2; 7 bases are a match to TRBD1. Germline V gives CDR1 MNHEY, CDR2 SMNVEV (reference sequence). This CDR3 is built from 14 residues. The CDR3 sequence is CASIGQVLNYGCTF. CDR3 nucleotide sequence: TGTGCCAGCATTGGACAGGTTCTTAACTATGGCTGCACCTTC.

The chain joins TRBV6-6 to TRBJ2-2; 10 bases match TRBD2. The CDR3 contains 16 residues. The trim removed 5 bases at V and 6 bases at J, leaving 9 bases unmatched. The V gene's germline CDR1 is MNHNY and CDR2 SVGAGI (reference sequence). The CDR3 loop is CASSPYLAGVPGELFF. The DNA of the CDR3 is TGTGCCAGCAGTCCCTATCTAGCGGGAGTTCCCGGGGAGCTGTTTTTT.

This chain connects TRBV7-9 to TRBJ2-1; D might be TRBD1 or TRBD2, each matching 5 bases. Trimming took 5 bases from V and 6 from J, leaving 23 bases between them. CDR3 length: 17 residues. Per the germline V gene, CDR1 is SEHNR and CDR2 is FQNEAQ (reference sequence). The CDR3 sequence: CASSPGMRGAWGNEQFF. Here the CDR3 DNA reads TGTGCCAGCAGCCCCGGAATGAGGGGAGCCTGGGGCAATGAGCAGTTCTTC. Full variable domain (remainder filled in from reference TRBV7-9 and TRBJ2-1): DTGVSQNPRHKITKRGQNVTFRCDPISEHNRLYWYRQTLGQGPEFLTYFQNEAQLEKSRLLSDRFSAERPKGSFSTLEIQRTEQGDSAMYLCASSPGMRGAWGNEQFFGPGTRLTVL.

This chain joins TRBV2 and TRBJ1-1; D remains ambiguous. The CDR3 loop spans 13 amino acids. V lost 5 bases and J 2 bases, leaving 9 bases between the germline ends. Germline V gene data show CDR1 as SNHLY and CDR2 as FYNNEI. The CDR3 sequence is CASSLNSNTEAFF. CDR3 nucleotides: TGTGCCAGCAGTTTAAATAGTAACACTGAAGCTTTCTTT.

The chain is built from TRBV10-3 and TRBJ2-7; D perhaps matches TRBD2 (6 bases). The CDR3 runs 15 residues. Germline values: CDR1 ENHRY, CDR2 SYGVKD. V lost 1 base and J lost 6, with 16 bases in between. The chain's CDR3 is CAISELEGESSEQYF. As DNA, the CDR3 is TGTGCCATCAGTGAGTTGGAGGGAGAGAGTTCCGAGCAGTACTTC.

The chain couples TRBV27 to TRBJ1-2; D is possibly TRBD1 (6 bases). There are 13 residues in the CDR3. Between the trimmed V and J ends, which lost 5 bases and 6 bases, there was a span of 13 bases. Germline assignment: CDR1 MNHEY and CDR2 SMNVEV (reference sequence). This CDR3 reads CASSLPTGDGYTF. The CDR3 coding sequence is TGTGCCAGCAGTCTACCGACAGGCGATGGCTACACCTTC.

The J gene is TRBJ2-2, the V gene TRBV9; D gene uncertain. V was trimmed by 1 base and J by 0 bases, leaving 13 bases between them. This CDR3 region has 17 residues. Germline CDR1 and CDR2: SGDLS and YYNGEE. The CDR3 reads CASSVWAGEANTGELFF. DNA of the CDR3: TGTGCCAGCAGCGTATGGGCCGGAGAAGCGAACACCGGGGAGCTGTTTTTT.

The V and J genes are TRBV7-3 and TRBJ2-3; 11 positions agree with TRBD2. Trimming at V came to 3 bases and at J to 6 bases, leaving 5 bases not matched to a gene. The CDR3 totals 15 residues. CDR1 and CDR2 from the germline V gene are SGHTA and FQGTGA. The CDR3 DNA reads TGTGCCAGCAGCTTTACTAGCGGGAGTCCTGATACGCAGTATTTT. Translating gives CASSFTSGSPDTQYF.

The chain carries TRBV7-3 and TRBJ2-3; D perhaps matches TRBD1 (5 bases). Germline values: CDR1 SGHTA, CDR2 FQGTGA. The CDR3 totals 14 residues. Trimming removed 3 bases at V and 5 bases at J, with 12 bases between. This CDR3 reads CASSFMWGGDTQYF. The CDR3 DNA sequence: TGTGCCAGCAGCTTTATGTGGGGCGGAGATACGCAGTATTTT.

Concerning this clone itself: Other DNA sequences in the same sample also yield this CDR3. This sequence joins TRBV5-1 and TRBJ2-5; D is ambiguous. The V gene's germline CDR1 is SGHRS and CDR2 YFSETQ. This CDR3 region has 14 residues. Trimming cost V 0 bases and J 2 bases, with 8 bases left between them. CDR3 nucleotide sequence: TGCGCCAGCAGCTTGGAACAGCCACAAGAGACCCAGTACTTC. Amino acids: CASSLEQPQETQYF. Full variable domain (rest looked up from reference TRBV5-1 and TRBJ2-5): KAGVTQTPRYLIKTRGQQVTLSCSPISGHRSVSWYQQTPGQGLQFLFEYFSETQRNKGNFPGRFSGRQFSNSRSEMNVSTLELGDSALYLCASSLEQPQETQYFGPGTRLLVL.